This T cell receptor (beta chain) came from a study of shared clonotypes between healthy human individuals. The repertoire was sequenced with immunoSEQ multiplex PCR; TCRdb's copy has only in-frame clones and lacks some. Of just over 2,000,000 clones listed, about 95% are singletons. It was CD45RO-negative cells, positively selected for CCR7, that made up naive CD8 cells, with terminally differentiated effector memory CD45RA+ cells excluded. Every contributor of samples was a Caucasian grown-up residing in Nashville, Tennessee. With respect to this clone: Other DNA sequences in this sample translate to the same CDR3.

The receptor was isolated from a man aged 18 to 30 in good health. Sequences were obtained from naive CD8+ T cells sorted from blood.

As DNA, the CDR3 is TGTGCCAGTAGTATGGACAGGGACTCCTACGAGCAGTACTTC. This codes for CASSMDRDSYEQYF. The V and J genes are TRBV19 and TRBJ2-7; 8 nucleotides line up with TRBD1. This CDR3 has 14 amino acids. J gave up 0 bases and V 3 bases, and 1 base lay outside the gene matches. Germline V gene data show CDR1 as LNHDA and CDR2 as SQIVND (reference sequence).